The source of this T cell receptor beta chain is a study of T cells in localized non-small cell lung cancer. A remark on this clone: Its antigen is not known.

Findings and caveats of the study: Turning up in adjacent lung were a median 57 of the top 100 tumor clones.

The trim removed 6 bases at V and 8 bases at J, leaving 15 bases unmatched. This CDR3 region has 16 residues. Germline loops: CDR1 MDHEN, CDR2 SYDVKM. This table comes from immunoSEQ multiplex PCR, and its TCRdb copy is limited to in-frame clones, with some not included. The sample shows more than 20,000 clones, roughly nine tenths of them seen only once. Source: PBMCs, taken before any cancer treatment. This TCR was recovered from a man aged 35-75 years with stage II squamous cell lung carcinoma. The chain combines TRBV28 with TRBJ1-2, with 10 bases aligning to TRBD1. The CDR3 nucleotides are TGTGCCAGCAGCCTAAGGACAGGGGGTCCCCTTCGAGGCTACACCTTC. Residues: CASSLRTGGPLRGYTF.